Below are 20 T cell receptor beta chains sequenced from a single sample in a study of blood T cell repertoires in COVID-19. The assay was immunoSEQ multiplex PCR, and TCRdb's table has in-frame clones only and misses some. The sample lists about 40,000 clones, about 88% seen once, with around a fifth in the top ten. Input material: peripheral blood. These receptors were obtained from a man between 45 and 60 years old in a cohort sampled during active COVID-19.

V and J are TRBV14 and TRBJ2-2; D is unresolved. Germline assignment: CDR1 SGHDN and CDR2 FVKESK. The CDR3 has 15 amino acids. Trimming stripped 3 bases from V and 0 bases from J, with 8 bases between. The chain's CDR3 is CASSHRQTNTGELFF. CDR3 coding DNA: TGTGCCAGCAGCCACCGTCAGACGAACACCGGGGAGCTGTTTTTT.

The gene calls are TRBV15 and TRBJ1-1; no clear D gene. Germline V gives CDR1 LNHNV, CDR2 YYDKDF (reference sequence). This CDR3 is 15 amino acids long. The V and J ends lost 0 bases and 4 bases respectively, with 12 bases between them. CDR3 coding DNA: TGTGCCACCAGCAGAGATCAGGAGGCCCCCACTGAAGCTTTCTTT. The encoded protein is CATSRDQEAPTEAFF.

This sequence joins TRBV10-3 and TRBJ2-1; no clear D gene. The V gene's germline CDR1 is ENHRY and CDR2 SYGVKD. CDR3 length: 11 amino acids. V was pared by 6 bases and J by 7 bases, with 7 bases between. CDR3 DNA: TGTGCCATCAGCTACGGGAATGAGCAGTTCTTC. It yields the protein CAISYGNEQFF.

The chain employs TRBV6-5 and TRBJ2-3, with 7 positions matching TRBD2. The V gene's germline CDR1 is MNHEY and CDR2 SVGAGI. The CDR3 extends over 14 amino acids. J gave up 5 bases and V 6 bases, and 8 bases lay outside the gene matches. The CDR3 bases are TGTGCCAGCAGCCGCGGACTAGTCCAAGATACGCAGTATTTT. Translating it yields CASSRGLVQDTQYF.

The rearrangement links TRBV4-3 to TRBJ1-4; possible D gene TRBD1, 5 bases. Germline lookup yields CDR1 LGHNA and CDR2 YSLEER. Trimming pared 7 bases from V and 1 base from J, leaving 16 bases between. The CDR3 totals 16 residues. The CDR3 here is CASKGEIGGTNEKLFF. In DNA form, the CDR3 reads TGCGCCAGCAAAGGGGAGATCGGGGGAACTAATGAAAAACTGTTTTTT.

The rearrangement uses TRBV24-1 and TRBJ2-5, with TRBD1 identical over 8 bases. V was pared by 3 bases and J by 4 bases, with 9 bases of the junction left unmatched. CDR3 length: 16 amino acids. Germline V gives CDR1 KGHDR, CDR2 SFDVKD. CDR3 nucleotide sequence: TGTGCCACCAGTGATCCGGACAGGGCGGGCGTAGAGACCCAGTACTTC. It yields the protein CATSDPDRAGVETQYF.

The V call is TRBV27, the J call TRBJ2-1, with 9 bases lining up with TRBD2. Trimming took 1 base from V and 3 from J; bases not matched to a gene: 7. Germline V lookup: CDR1 MNHEY, CDR2 SMNVEV (reference sequence). The CDR3 consists of 17 residues. The DNA of the CDR3 is TGTGCCAGCAGTTTATTCTCGACTAGCGGCATCTACAATGAGCAGTTCTTC. This gives the protein CASSLFSTSGIYNEQFF.

The chain employs TRBV5-1 and TRBJ2-3; tentatively, D is TRBD1 (5 bases). This CDR3 contains 16 residues. Trimming removed 0 bases from V and 1 base from J, with 12 bases in between. Germline V gives CDR1 SGHRS, CDR2 YFSETQ. The CDR3 is CASSLGVGRGTDTQYF. The DNA of the CDR3 is TGCGCCAGCAGCTTGGGCGTAGGCAGGGGCACAGATACGCAGTATTTT.

The chain is built from TRBV2 and TRBJ2-1; D not resolved. In germline, CDR1 is SNHLY, CDR2 FYNNEI. CDR3 length equals 15 residues. V lost 7 bases and J lost 4, with 17 bases in between. The CDR3, as DNA: TGTGCCAGCACCCCCCCGGGTCCCTCTTACAATGAGCAGTTCTTC. It encodes CASTPPGPSYNEQFF. Based on the CDR3 plus reference TRBV2 and TRBJ2-1, the full variable domain is EPEVTQTPSHQVTQMGQEVILRCVPISNHLYFYWYRQILGQKVEFLVSFYNNEISEKSEIFDDQFSVERPDGSNFTLKIRSTKLEDSAMYFCASTPPGPSYNEQFFGPGTRLTVL.

This clone occurred once. J is TRBJ2-7 and V is TRBV18; D remains ambiguous. Germline CDR1 and CDR2: KGHSH and LQKENI. The CDR3 totals 13 residues. V was cut by 5 bases and J by 3 bases, with 11 bases left in between. CDR3 residues: CASSRSPNYEQYV. The CDR3 nucleotides read TGTGCCAGCTCAAGGAGCCCTAACTACGAGCAGTACGTC.

The chain joins TRBV19 to TRBJ1-1; 9 bases match TRBD1. J was trimmed by 10 bases and V by 3 bases; bases with no gene match: 21. The CDR3 sequence is 18 residues long. Germline assignment: CDR1 LNHDA and CDR2 SQIVND (reference sequence). The CDR3 sequence: CASSIGLITRDRERGAFF. CDR3 DNA sequence: TGTGCCAGTAGTATTGGCCTCATAACCCGGGACAGGGAAAGAGGAGCTTTCTTT.

This chain connects TRBV6-5 to TRBJ1-3, with D possibly TRBD1 on 6 matching bases. The CDR3 loop spans 14 amino acids. Deletions cut 8 bases from V and 1 base from J, with 12 bases between. The germline V gene encodes CDR1 MNHEY and CDR2 SVGAGI. The CDR3 region has the DNA TGTGCCAGCGATTCGACAGGTTCTGGAAACACCATATATTTT. This codes for CASDSTGSGNTIYF.

The chain carries TRBV5-1 and TRBJ2-7; 11 bases match TRBD1. CDR1 SGHRS and CDR2 YFSETQ come from the germline V gene. Germline trimming cut 4 bases from V and 2 bases from J; bases unmatched to any gene: 8. CDR3 size: 16 residues. CDR3 nucleotides: TGCGCCAGCAGCAAGGCCGGGACAGGGGGGGCCTACGAGCAGTACTTC. This codes for CASSKAGTGGAYEQYF.

The V gene is TRBV19, the J gene TRBJ2-6; 10 bases fit TRBD1. Losses at the gene ends were 7 bases for V and 3 bases for J; bases not matched to a gene: 15. CDR1 is LNHDA, CDR2 SQIVND, per germline (reference sequence). The CDR3 consists of 19 residues. The CDR3 here is CASIKEPGQGLSGANVLTF. The DNA for the CDR3 is TGTGCCAGTATTAAAGAGCCGGGACAGGGGTTAAGTGGGGCCAACGTCCTGACTTTC. Combining the CDR3 with reference TRBV19 and TRBJ2-6 gives the whole variable domain DGGITQSPKYLFRKEGQNVTLSCEQNLNHDAMYWYRQDPGQGLRLIYYSQIVNDFQKGDIAEGYSVSREKKESFPLTVTSAQKNPTAFYLCASIKEPGQGLSGANVLTFGAGSRLTVL.

This clone was seen more than once but under ten times. This chain links TRBV7-9 with TRBJ2-5; 11 nucleotides match TRBD2. CDR1 is SEHNR and CDR2 is FQNEAQ in the germline V gene (reference sequence). This CDR3 spans 15 amino acids. Trimming took 3 bases from V and 3 from J; bases not matched to a gene: 3. In DNA form, the CDR3 reads TGTGCCAGCAGCTTTCCGACTAGCGGGGAAGAGACCCAGTACTTC. This translates into CASSFPTSGEETQYF.

The rearrangement links TRBV7-8 to TRBJ2-1, with D possibly TRBD2 on 5 matching bases. Trimming cost V 8 bases and J 3 bases, with 8 bases left between them. CDR3 length equals 12 residues. Germline V gene data show CDR1 as SGHVS and CDR2 as FQNEAQ. In nucleotides, the CDR3 is TGTGCCAGCCTAGACTACTACAATGAGCAGTTCTTC. Its translation is CASLDYYNEQFF.

The chain employs TRBV4-3 and TRBJ2-6, with a weak D call TRBD2 (7 bases). V shed 2 bases and J shed 2 bases, with 13 bases lying between them. The CDR3 has 17 residues. Germline lookup yields CDR1 LGHNA and CDR2 YSLEER. CDR3 DNA sequence: TGCGCCAGCAGCCAAACTGGGGGGGGCACTGGGGCCAACGTCCTGACTTTC. This sequence encodes CASSQTGGGTGANVLTF.

The genes are TRBV11-2 and TRBJ2-7, with D possibly matching TRBD1 (5 bases). V was cut by 1 base and J by 3 bases, with 10 bases left in between. This CDR3 comprises 14 residues. Germline CDR1 SGHAT, CDR2 FQNNGV. The CDR3 loop is CASSLGRAYYEQYF. CDR3 sequence (DNA): TGTGCCAGCAGCTTAGGCAGGGCCTACTACGAGCAGTACTTC.

This chain links TRBV4-1 with TRBJ1-5; possibly TRBD1 for D (5 bases). Germline V gene lookup returns CDR1 MGHRA and CDR2 YSYEKL. CDR3 length: 16 residues. The V end lost 1 base, the J end lost 6 bases, and 16 bases lay between the germline ends. CDR3 nucleotides: TGCGCCAGCAGCCAAGGACTCCGGGAGGGACGTCAGCCCCAGCATTTT. It is translated as CASSQGLREGRQPQHF.

The chain is built from TRBV19 and TRBJ1-6; TRBD1 is a possible D gene (6 bases). Deletions cut 2 bases from V and 10 bases from J, with 15 bases between. The CDR3 is made up of 15 amino acids. CDR1 and CDR2 (germline): LNHDA, SQIVND (reference sequence). The CDR3: CASSIRERGRSPLHF. CDR3 DNA sequence: TGTGCCAGTAGTATAAGGGAAAGGGGGAGATCACCCCTCCACTTT. The whole variable domain, filled in from reference TRBV19 and TRBJ1-6, reads DGGITQSPKYLFRKEGQNVTLSCEQNLNHDAMYWYRQDPGQGLRLIYYSQIVNDFQKGDIAEGYSVSREKKESFPLTVTSAQKNPTAFYLCASSIRERGRSPLHFGNGTRLTVT.